This T cell receptor (beta chain) originates from a study of blood T cell repertoires in COVID-19. Study context: Sources were T cells, B-cell-depleted T cells, or PBMCs; the material itself was cDNA or gDNA.

Clones were read by immunoSEQ multiplex PCR, and TCRdb kept only the in-frame ones, dropping some. The profile shows approximately 290,000 clones, 80% to 90% of them singletons. V was clipped by 4 bases and J by 11 bases, with 14 bases between them. Germline CDR1 MRHNA, CDR2 SNTAGT. This CDR3 has 12 residues. Recruitment covered about two dozen US areas and drew participants whose ages spanned roughly 18 to 95 years. Clinical histories supplied by participants themselves formed the basis of cohort assignment. This TCR came from a woman in her twenties or thirties who had recovered from COVID-19. The chain is built from TRBV6-4 and TRBJ1-1, with D tentatively TRBD1 (5 bases). What was sequenced was PBMCs or T cells enriched from blood (not recorded which). The CDR3 DNA sequence: TGTGCCAGCAGTGGTCATCAGGGAGGGGCTTTCTTT. Amino acids: CASSGHQGGAFF.